The 19 T cell receptor beta chains given below trace back to one sample, sequenced in a study of blood T cell repertoires in COVID-19. Data came from immunoSEQ multiplex PCR; TCRdb stores just in-frame clones and leaves some out. Among under 95,000 clones listed, approximately 80% were seen once. Input material: peripheral blood. The receptors were gathered from a man between 65 and 80 years old with acute or convalescent COVID-19.

The count of this clone is one. The V gene is TRBV27, the J gene TRBJ2-2, with TRBD1 matching over 9 bases. V lost 3 bases to trimming and J lost 7 bases; unmatched junction nucleotides: 3. Germline V lookup: CDR1 MNHEY, CDR2 SMNVEV (reference sequence). The CDR3 extends over 14 amino acids. CDR3 sequence: CASSFGQGFGELFF. In DNA, the CDR3 is TGTGCCAGCAGTTTCGGACAGGGGTTCGGGGAGCTGTTTTTT.

The gene calls are TRBV15 and TRBJ2-5, with D possibly TRBD1 on 7 matching bases. The CDR3 extends over 14 amino acids. Trimming took off 5 bases at V and 1 base at J, with 11 bases between the two ends. Germline CDR1 is LNHNV and CDR2 is YYDKDF (reference sequence). CDR3 nucleotide sequence: TGTGCCACCAGCCGCGGGACAGTCCAAGAGACCCAGTACTTC. Its translation: CATSRGTVQETQYF.

This clone has a handful of counts. The V and J genes are TRBV27 and TRBJ2-1; 13 nucleotides match TRBD2. CDR3 size: 14 residues. The germline V gene has CDR1 MNHEY and CDR2 SMNVEV (reference sequence). Trimming at V came to 8 bases and at J to 4 bases, leaving 2 bases not matched to a gene. The CDR3 here is CASRLAGGYNEQFF. The CDR3 bases are TGTGCCAGCCGACTAGCGGGGGGATACAATGAGCAGTTCTTC.

The chain carries TRBV28 and TRBJ1-4, with TRBD1 matching over 8 bases. The CDR3 length is 15 residues. Germline CDR1 MDHEN, CDR2 SYDVKM. Trimming removed 5 bases from V and 5 bases from J; junction bases left unmatched: 7. DNA for the CDR3: TGTGCCAGCAGTCCCGGACAGGGATGGAATGAAAAACTGTTTTTT. Translated, it gives CASSPGQGWNEKLFF.

This sequence joins TRBV29-1 and TRBJ2-3; D call uncertain. V gave up 3 bases and J gave up 3 bases, with 4 bases separating them. Germline loops: CDR1 SQVTM, CDR2 ANQGSEA. This CDR3 region has 11 residues. The CDR3 DNA is TGCAGCGTTGAGCAGACAGATACGCAGTATTTT. Its protein product is CSVEQTDTQYF.

This clone was seen a single time. The chain recombines TRBV2 with TRBJ2-2; maybe TRBD1 (5 bases). The CDR3 runs to 15 residues. CDR1 and CDR2 from the germline V gene are SNHLY and FYNNEI. V shed 3 bases and J shed 6 bases, with 14 bases lying between them. The CDR3, as DNA: TGTGCCAGCAGTGATGGGCCAGGGAAGGCCGGGGAGCTGTTTTTT. This codes for CASSDGPGKAGELFF.

The chain recombines TRBV3-1 (or the pseudogene TRBV3-2) with TRBJ2-7; 9 bases match TRBD1. Looked up from germline, CDR1 is LGHDT and CDR2 is YNNKEL (reference sequence). The ends lost 3 bases at V and 4 bases at J; junction bases unmatched: 4. CDR3 length equals 14 residues. The CDR3 reads CASSQRQGVYEQYF. The CDR3 DNA reads TGTGCCAGCAGCCAGAGACAGGGGGTTTACGAGCAGTACTTC.

The CDR3 region is CASTQEGNQPQHF. CDR3 bases: TGTGCCAGCACCCAGGAAGGTAATCAGCCCCAGCATTTT. This sequence joins TRBV2 and TRBJ1-5, with no clear D. There are 13 residues in the CDR3. V was clipped by 7 bases and J by 4 bases, with 11 bases between them. In germline, CDR1 is SNHLY, CDR2 FYNNEI.

This clone has a handful of counts. The rearrangement uses TRBV5-5 and TRBJ1-2; the match to TRBD1 covers 7 bases. The V gene's germline CDR1 is SGHKS and CDR2 YYEKEE (reference sequence). V lost 4 bases, J lost 1 base, and 7 bases stayed unmatched. The CDR3 consists of 15 residues. CDR3 nucleotide sequence: TGTGCCAGCAGCCCGTGGGACAGAGATAACTATGGCTACACCTTC. It specifies CASSPWDRDNYGYTF.

This chain connects TRBV5-6 to TRBJ2-7; TRBD1 might be the D (5 bases). Germline assignment: CDR1 SGHDT and CDR2 YYEEEE. The length of the CDR3 is 13 residues. V was shortened by 0 bases and J by 3 bases, with 7 bases between the two germline ends. CDR3 protein: CASSLGQYYEQYV. The CDR3 nucleotides are TGTGCCAGCAGCTTGGGACAGTACTACGAGCAGTACGTC.

V usage is TRBV7-9 and J usage is TRBJ2-2, with 8 bases matching TRBD1. The CDR3 has 17 residues. From germline, CDR1 is SEHNR and CDR2 FQNEAQ (reference sequence). J gave up 2 bases and V 3 bases, and 8 bases lay outside the gene matches. The CDR3 here is CASSFTPDRGNTGELFF. The CDR3, as DNA: TGTGCCAGCAGCTTTACCCCCGACAGGGGAAACACCGGGGAGCTGTTTTTT.

The chain joins TRBV7-8 to TRBJ1-5; no clear D. Deletions cut 1 base from V and 2 bases from J, with 6 bases between. CDR3 size: 14 residues. Germline V gene data show CDR1 as SGHVS and CDR2 as FQNEAQ. The CDR3 DNA reads TGTGCCAGCAGCTTAGTGGGAGGCAATCAGCCCCAGCATTTT. Amino acids: CASSLVGGNQPQHF.

The gene calls are TRBV4-2 and TRBJ2-7, with TRBD1 identical over 8 bases. V shed 4 bases and J 3 bases; nucleotides not matched to a gene: 2. Germline V gives CDR1 LGHNA, CDR2 YNFKEQ. The CDR3 consists of 13 residues. This CDR3 reads CASSLTGGYEQYF. DNA of the CDR3: TGTGCCAGCAGCCTTACAGGGGGCTACGAGCAGTACTTC.

With respect to this clone: The junction and the germline gene differ at one end; a read error may be behind it. This specimen includes other DNA sequences encoding the same CDR3. The CDR3 DNA reads as TGTGCCACTAGCAGCAGACAGGCAGATACGCAGTATTTT. It yields the protein CATSSRQADTQYF. The V call is TRBV15, the J call TRBJ2-3; weak D call: TRBD1 (6 bases). Looked up from germline, CDR1 is LNHNV and CDR2 is YYDKDF (reference sequence). The CDR3 spans 13 residues.

This chain joins TRBV7-6 and TRBJ1-1; D ambiguous. Germline V gene sequence: CDR1 SGHVS, CDR2 FNYEAQ. The CDR3 length is 15 residues. Trimming cost V 1 base and J 5 bases, with 14 bases left between them. The CDR3 nucleotides are TGTGCCAGCAGCTTAGGGGCCGGTGGTGGAACTGAAGCTTTCTTT. It translates to CASSLGAGGGTEAFF.

This chain links TRBV5-1 with TRBJ1-1; weak D call: TRBD1 (6 bases). The CDR3 loop spans 14 amino acids. Per germline, CDR1 SGHRS and CDR2 YFSETQ. Between the trimmed V and J ends, which lost 3 bases and 1 base, there was a span of 10 bases. CDR3 residues: CASSWGRGNTEAFF. The CDR3 region has the DNA TGCGCCAGCAGCTGGGGCAGGGGGAACACTGAAGCTTTCTTT.

This clone was detected only once. The same CDR3 arises from other DNA sequences in this sample as well. The chain employs TRBV5-1 and TRBJ2-5, with a possible D match to TRBD1 (6 bases). The ends were cut back, 4 bases at V and 5 bases at J, with 12 bases in the middle. The length of the CDR3 is 13 residues. CDR1 is SGHRS, CDR2 YFSETQ, per germline. The CDR3 coding sequence is TGCGCCAGCAGCATGACAGGAGGCGAGACCCAGTACTTC. This sequence encodes CASSMTGGETQYF.

J is TRBJ2-3 and V is TRBV10-2; tentative D call: TRBD2 (6 bases). Trimming pared 8 bases from V and 0 bases from J, leaving 6 bases between. The CDR3 is 12 amino acids. Germline lookup yields CDR1 WSHSY and CDR2 SAAADI. CDR3 sequence: CASRESTDTQYF. In DNA, the CDR3 is TGCGCCAGCCGGGAGAGCACAGATACGCAGTATTTT.

The V gene is TRBV28, the J gene TRBJ1-5; D unresolved. The CDR3 runs to 14 residues. V was pared by 7 bases and J by 4 bases, with 14 bases between. Germline V gene sequence: CDR1 MDHEN, CDR2 SYDVKM. CDR3 sequence: CASTAGLTNQPQHF. CDR3 nucleotide sequence: TGTGCCAGCACCGCCGGTCTGACTAATCAGCCCCAGCATTTT.